This T cell receptor (beta chain) stems from a study of PD-1 blockade in classical Hodgkin lymphoma. Whole-study context: Patients were given intravenous nivolumab, 3 mg/kg, every 2 weeks.

To note about this clone: Its antigen is currently unknown.

Relapse was seen in all patients after autologous stem cell transplantation, and brentuximab vedotin exposure was variable. Thawed PBMCs were the source of CD4+ T cells, purified by magnetic negative selection. This table comes from immunoSEQ multiplex PCR, and its TCRdb copy is limited to in-frame clones, with some not included. The sample holds around 13,000 clones, roughly 90% seen once. V lost 1 base, J lost 3 bases, and 15 bases lay in between. CDR1 is ENHRY, CDR2 SYGVKD, per germline. This CDR3 has 16 residues. Study-wide points: Nivolumab initiated under 1 year post-ASCT led to patient exclusion.

The sequence came from a human donor with classical Hodgkin lymphoma. This sample comprised CD4+ T cells from blood, obtained at baseline. The chain is built from TRBV10-3 and TRBJ2-5; the D gene is possibly TRBD1 (5 bases). CDR3 nucleotide sequence: TGTGCCATCAGTGAGTTGGTGGACACATTAAAAGAGACCCAGTACTTC. Translation gives CAISELVDTLKETQYF.